The 17 T cell receptor beta chains listed next were all sequenced from one sample in a study of cytomegalovirus exposure and HLA in healthy donors. Method: immunoSEQ multiplex PCR; TCRdb's copy keeps in-frame clones and lacks some. The sample lists 200,000 or so clones; roughly 84% were seen once. The sample comprised PBMCs. These receptor sequences come from a man aged 18 to 30 in good health and CMV-seropositive.

This chain links TRBV2 with TRBJ2-7, with a tentative D call TRBD2 (5 bases). The CDR3 is 14 residues long. The ends were cut back, 6 bases at V and 0 bases at J, with 12 bases in the middle. The V gene's germline CDR1 is SNHLY and CDR2 FYNNEI. The CDR3 DNA sequence: TGTGCCAGCAGAGAGCGGTTAAGCTCCTACGAGCAGTACTTC. Protein sequence: CASRERLSSYEQYF. The variable domain in full, with the rest retrieved from reference TRBV2 and TRBJ2-7, is EPEVTQTPSHQVTQMGQEVILRCVPISNHLYFYWYRQILGQKVEFLVSFYNNEISEKSEIFDDQFSVERPDGSNFTLKIRSTKLEDSAMYFCASRERLSSYEQYFGPGTRLTVT.

The chain links TRBV19 to TRBJ2-2; TRBD2 is a possible D gene (6 bases). The CDR3 runs to 15 residues. Per germline, CDR1 LNHDA and CDR2 SQIVND (reference sequence). Trimming pared 7 bases from V and 2 bases from J, leaving 14 bases between. In nucleotides, the CDR3 is TGTGCCAGTAAATCGGGGGAATATAACACCGGGGAGCTGTTTTTT. This gives the protein CASKSGEYNTGELFF.

The chain carries TRBV19 and TRBJ2-2; 12 bases are a match to TRBD1. The CDR3 is made up of 15 amino acids. Germline lookup yields CDR1 LNHDA and CDR2 SQIVND (reference sequence). Trimming removed 10 bases from V and 7 bases from J; junction bases left unmatched: 10. CDR3 DNA: TGTGCCACCTTGTCCGGGACAGGGGGCCACGGGGAGCTGTTTTTT. This encodes CATLSGTGGHGELFF.

The chain links TRBV9 to TRBJ1-3; the D is unclear. V dropped 0 bases and J dropped 6 bases, with 7 bases sitting between them. The length of the CDR3 is 13 residues. Germline V gene lookup returns CDR1 SGDLS and CDR2 YYNGEE. The CDR3 reads CASSVVPSNTIYF. In DNA, the CDR3 is TGTGCCAGCAGCGTAGTCCCCTCAAACACCATATATTTT.

The sample holds one count of this clone. The chain couples TRBV10-2 to TRBJ2-7, with D maybe TRBD2 (7 bases). Per germline, CDR1 WSHSY and CDR2 SAAADI. The ends were cut back, 6 bases at V and 4 bases at J, with 13 bases in the middle. The CDR3 has 13 residues. DNA of the CDR3: TGCGCCAGCAGAGGGGGGGGCAGTTACGAGCAGTACTTC. Translated: CASRGGGSYEQYF.

The chain recombines TRBV7-8 with TRBJ2-7; TRBD2 matches at 8 bases. The germline CDR1 and CDR2 sequences are SGHVS and FQNEAQ. The CDR3 spans 15 residues. The trim removed 4 bases at V and 0 bases at J, leaving 5 bases unmatched. The CDR3, as DNA: TGTGCCAGCAGCTCCGGGGGGGGCCTCTCCTACGAGCAGTACTTC. Its protein product is CASSSGGGLSYEQYF.

J is TRBJ1-1 and V is TRBV15; D unresolved. The germline V and J ends were trimmed by 1 base and 1 base, with 13 bases remaining between them. Germline V gene sequence: CDR1 LNHNV, CDR2 YYDKDF (reference sequence). This CDR3 is built from 16 residues. The CDR3 loop reads CATSRVIGRGNTEAFF. Written as DNA, the CDR3 is TGTGCCACCAGCAGAGTTATCGGCCGGGGGAACACTGAAGCTTTCTTT.

CDR3 protein: CASRPGTSLPDEQFF. The CDR3 coding sequence is TGCGCCAGCCGCCCCGGGACTAGCCTACCGGATGAGCAGTTCTTC. The J gene is TRBJ2-1, the V gene TRBV5-1; 9 nucleotides line up with TRBD2. The V segment lost 7 bases and the J segment 8 bases; nucleotides outside the gene matches: 13. The germline V gene has CDR1 SGHRS and CDR2 YFSETQ. The CDR3 contains 15 residues.

The count of this clone is one. This chain links TRBV12-5 with TRBJ2-2; D gene ambiguous. CDR1 LGHNT and CDR2 FRNRAP come from the germline V gene. The CDR3 has 14 residues. The V gene lost 1 base and the J gene lost 6 bases, with 9 bases spanning the gap. In nucleotides, the CDR3 is TGTGCTAGTGGTTTGGAGCCTCAGGCCGGGGAGCTGTTTTTT. Protein sequence: CASGLEPQAGELFF.

The rearrangement links TRBV5-6 to TRBJ2-3; 8 bases agree with TRBD2. The CDR3 spans 15 residues. After removal of 2 bases from V and 1 base from J, the junction contained 3 bases not matched to a gene. Germline V lookup: CDR1 SGHDT, CDR2 YYEEEE. In DNA form, the CDR3 reads TGTGCCAGCAGCTTCGGGGGACTAGGCACAGATACGCAGTATTTT. Amino acids: CASSFGGLGTDTQYF.

J is TRBJ2-2 and V is TRBV27; D possibly corresponds to TRBD1 (7 bases). CDR1 is MNHEY, CDR2 SMNVEV, per germline (reference sequence). Trimming removed 5 bases from V and 1 base from J, with 23 bases in between. The CDR3 length is 19 residues. The CDR3 sequence is CASSPRGVDRRLNTGELFF. The CDR3 DNA reads as TGTGCCAGCAGTCCCAGGGGGGTGGACCGACGATTGAACACCGGGGAGCTGTTTTTT.

This clone was counted once. The gene calls are TRBV6-1 and TRBJ2-7; TRBD2 matches 8 bases. The CDR3 length is 14 residues. Germline V gene data show CDR1 as MNHNS and CDR2 as SASEGT. Trimming at V came to 6 bases and at J to 5 bases, leaving 9 bases not matched to a gene. CDR3: CASSSGRVRDEQYF. DNA of the CDR3: TGTGCCAGCAGCTCCGGGAGGGTTCGGGACGAGCAGTACTTC.

This clone was detected only once. The rearrangement joins TRBV28 to TRBJ2-7; 7 nucleotides align to TRBD1. V trimming: 1 base; J trimming: 3 bases; junction bases outside the gene matches: 9. The length of the CDR3 is 16 residues. Looked up from germline, CDR1 is MDHEN and CDR2 is SYDVKM. As DNA, the CDR3 is TGTGCCAGCAGTTTATCTATACACAGGGGCGACTACGAGCAGTACTTC. Translation gives CASSLSIHRGDYEQYF.

This clone was picked up a small number of times. The J gene is TRBJ2-7, the V gene TRBV2, with 8 bases aligning to TRBD1. After removal of 2 bases from V and 6 bases from J, the junction contained 9 bases not matched to a gene. Germline CDR1 and CDR2: SNHLY and FYNNEI. The CDR3 totals 15 residues. CDR3 loop: CASSERRQGRSEQYF. The CDR3 nucleotides read TGTGCCAGCAGTGAAAGGCGACAGGGGCGGAGCGAGCAGTACTTC.

The rearrangement links TRBV6-5 to TRBJ1-1; D perhaps matches TRBD1 (5 bases). Trimming pared 6 bases from V and 1 base from J, leaving 12 bases between. The germline CDR1 and CDR2 sequences are MNHEY and SVGAGI. The CDR3 runs 14 residues. The CDR3 region has the DNA TGTGCCAGCAGACACCAGGGTTGGAACACTGAAGCTTTCTTT. Residues: CASRHQGWNTEAFF.

Regarding this clone: Other nucleotide sequences in the sample specify the same CDR3. CDR3 nucleotides: TGTGCCAGCAGCCAAAGACAGGGCTCCTACGAGCAGTACTTC. It codes for CASSQRQGSYEQYF. J is TRBJ2-7 and V is TRBV4-2; TRBD1 matches at 7 bases. The germline gives CDR1 LGHNA, CDR2 YNFKEQ. Losses at the gene ends were 2 bases for V and 0 bases for J; bases not matched to a gene: 1. This CDR3 has 14 residues.

This chain uses TRBV5-1 with TRBJ2-1; D possibly corresponds to TRBD2 (5 bases). V lost 2 bases, J lost 4 bases, and 10 bases lay in between. This CDR3 contains 14 residues. Germline V lookup: CDR1 SGHRS, CDR2 YFSETQ. CDR3 sequence reads: CASSFGLAYNEQFF. CDR3 DNA sequence: TGCGCCAGCAGCTTCGGACTGGCGTACAATGAGCAGTTCTTC.